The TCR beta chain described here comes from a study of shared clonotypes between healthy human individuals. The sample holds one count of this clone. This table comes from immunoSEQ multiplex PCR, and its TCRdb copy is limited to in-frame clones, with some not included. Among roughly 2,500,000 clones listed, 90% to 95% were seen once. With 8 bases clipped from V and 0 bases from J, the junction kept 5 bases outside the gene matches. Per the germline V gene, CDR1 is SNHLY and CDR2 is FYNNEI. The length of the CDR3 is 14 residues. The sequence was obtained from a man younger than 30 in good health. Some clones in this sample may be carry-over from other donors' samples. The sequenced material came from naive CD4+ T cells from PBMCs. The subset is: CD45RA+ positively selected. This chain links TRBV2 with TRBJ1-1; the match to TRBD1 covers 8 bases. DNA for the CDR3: TGTGCCAGCGACCAGGGGGCTTTGAACACTGAAGCTTTCTTT. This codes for CASDQGALNTEAFF.